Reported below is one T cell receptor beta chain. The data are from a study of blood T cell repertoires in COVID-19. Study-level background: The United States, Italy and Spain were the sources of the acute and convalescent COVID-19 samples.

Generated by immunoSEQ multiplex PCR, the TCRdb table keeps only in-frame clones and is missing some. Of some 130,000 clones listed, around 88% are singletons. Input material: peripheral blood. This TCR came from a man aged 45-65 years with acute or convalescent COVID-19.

The CDR3 sequence: CASSPWTANYGYTF. The DNA of the CDR3 is TGTGCCAGCAGCCCCTGGACAGCTAACTATGGCTACACCTTC. This chain links TRBV7-2 with TRBJ1-2; D might be TRBD1 (6 bases). The V end was cut by 5 bases, the J end by 0 bases, with 10 bases between. The CDR3 covers 14 residues. Germline V lookup: CDR1 SGHTA, CDR2 FQGNSA.